Reported below is one TCR beta chain. Using immunoSEQ multiplex PCR, the repertoire was profiled, and TCRdb retains in-frame clones only, with some absent. This sample has hundreds of thousands of clones, with almost 97% found just once. The sample is drawn from a study of shared clonotypes between healthy human individuals. The length of the CDR3 is 14 residues. CDR1 and CDR2 from the germline V gene are SGHTA and FQGNSA. Trimming left V 1 base short and J 0 bases short, with 6 bases between. The sequenced sample was naive CD4+ T cells sorted from blood. Specified subset: CD45RA+ positively selected. This chain uses TRBV7-2 with TRBJ1-1; D not certain. The clonotype originates from a woman aged 25-40 years in good health. CDR3 nucleotide sequence: TGTGCCAGCAGCTTAGGCTCCTTGAACACTGAAGCTTTCTTT. This gives the protein CASSLGSLNTEAFF.